Presented here are 13 T cell receptor beta chains from one specimen sequenced in a study of T cells in localized non-small cell lung cancer. Clones were sequenced by immunoSEQ multiplex PCR, and TCRdb holds only the in-frame ones, with some missing. The data contain approximately 23,000 clones, around 90% of them singletons. The source material was peripheral blood, sampled before any cancer treatment. These TCRs come from a male donor at least 60 years old with stage I lung adenocarcinoma.

J is TRBJ2-7 and V is TRBV7-8; unclear D gene. Germline values: CDR1 SGHVS, CDR2 FQNEAQ. The ends were cut back, 4 bases at V and 3 bases at J, with 10 bases in the middle. The CDR3 is 13 amino acids. CDR3 loop: CASSSDGYYEQYF. The DNA of the CDR3 is TGTGCCAGCAGCTCGGACGGTTACTACGAGCAGTACTTC.

V usage is TRBV4-1 and J usage is TRBJ2-7; a weak D match, TRBD2 (5 bases). V lost 3 bases and J 0 bases, leaving 15 bases between the germline ends. The CDR3 extends over 16 amino acids. Germline CDR1 reads MGHRA; CDR2 reads YSYEKL. The DNA of the CDR3 is TGCGCCAGCAGCCAGTTATACCCCGCGGGCTCCTACGAGCAGTACTTC. This gives the protein CASSQLYPAGSYEQYF.

The chain is built from TRBV6-6 and TRBJ1-1; D remains unclear. CDR1 is MNHNY, CDR2 SVGAGI, per germline (reference sequence). V was clipped by 5 bases and J by 1 base, with 5 bases between them. There are 12 residues in the CDR3. The DNA of the CDR3 is TGTGCCAGCAGTCCACCGAACACTGAAGCTTTCTTT. The encoded protein is CASSPPNTEAFF.

In this sample, this clone turned up once. The gene calls are TRBV9 and TRBJ1-1, with 7 bases lining up with TRBD1. Trimming removed 4 bases from V and 5 bases from J; junction bases left unmatched: 5. Germline V gene lookup returns CDR1 SGDLS and CDR2 YYNGEE. The CDR3 contains 13 residues. The CDR3 protein is CASSFTGETEAFF. In DNA, the CDR3 is TGTGCCAGCAGCTTTACAGGGGAAACTGAAGCTTTCTTT.

The V call is TRBV10-2, the J call TRBJ1-1, with D possibly TRBD1 on 5 matching bases. The V end lost 7 bases, the J end lost 4 bases, and 10 bases lay between the germline ends. CDR1 WSHSY and CDR2 SAAADI come from the germline V gene. The CDR3 contains 12 residues. The CDR3 DNA follows: TGCGCCAGCAAATTTGGGGCCACTGAAGCTTTCTTT. This encodes CASKFGATEAFF.

The chain recombines TRBV5-4 with TRBJ2-7; possible D gene TRBD1, 7 bases. Germline V gene lookup returns CDR1 SGHNT and CDR2 YYREEE (reference sequence). The CDR3 has 15 residues. With 4 bases removed from V and 3 bases from J, the gap between germline ends came to 17 bases. The CDR3 here is CASSPGQGGIYEQYF. The DNA for the CDR3 is TGTGCCAGCAGCCCCGGCCAGGGGGGCATCTACGAGCAGTACTTC.

The V and J genes are TRBV18 and TRBJ2-5, with 7 bases matching TRBD1. The CDR3 spans 15 residues. With 5 bases clipped from V and 4 bases from J, the junction kept 10 bases outside the gene matches. Germline values: CDR1 KGHSH, CDR2 LQKENI. The CDR3 region is CASSADRKQAETQYF. The CDR3 DNA reads as TGTGCCAGCTCAGCGGACAGGAAACAGGCAGAGACCCAGTACTTC.

This chain connects TRBV29-1 to TRBJ2-7; maybe TRBD1 (5 bases). The germline V gene has CDR1 SQVTM and CDR2 ANQGSEA. The CDR3 has 12 amino acids. V was pared by 6 bases and J by 2 bases, with 11 bases between. CDR3 sequence reads: CSVQGEAYEQYF. CDR3 nucleotides: TGCAGCGTCCAGGGTGAAGCCTACGAGCAGTACTTC.

The chain has TRBV30 and TRBJ2-7, with unresolved D. CDR1 and CDR2 (germline): GTSNPN, SVGIG (reference sequence). The V end lost 2 bases, the J end lost 2 bases, and 10 bases lay between the germline ends. The CDR3 spans 13 residues. CDR3 region: CAWSPRTTYEQYF. The CDR3 coding sequence is TGTGCCTGGAGTCCTCGGACCACCTACGAGCAGTACTTC.

The chain carries TRBV4-2 and TRBJ2-3; D perhaps matches TRBD1 (5 bases). Trimming shortened V by 3 bases and J by 0 bases, and 13 bases separated the two germline ends. This CDR3 is 16 amino acids long. CDR1 LGHNA and CDR2 YNFKEQ come from the germline V gene. The CDR3 DNA is TGTGCCAGCAGCCAGCAGGGTGGGTCGAGCACAGATACGCAGTATTTT. This encodes CASSQQGGSSTDTQYF.

This clone came up once. V and J are TRBV5-1 and TRBJ2-4, with unresolved D. Germline CDR1 reads SGHRS; CDR2 reads YFSETQ. This CDR3 has 14 amino acids. Trimming shortened V by 1 base and J by 1 base, and 6 bases separated the two germline ends. CDR3 in DNA: TGCGCCAGCAGCTTGAGTGGGGCCAAAAACATTCAGTACTTC. Protein: CASSLSGAKNIQYF.

This clone occurred once. The chain employs TRBV28 and TRBJ2-5, with D unclear. V lost 6 bases and J 2 bases, leaving 4 bases between the germline ends. CDR1 MDHEN and CDR2 SYDVKM come from the germline V gene. There are 11 residues in the CDR3. DNA for the CDR3: TGTGCCAGCAGAACTCAAGAGACCCAGTACTTC. This sequence encodes CASRTQETQYF.

V usage is TRBV7-2 and J usage is TRBJ1-4; unclear D gene. V was clipped by 3 bases and J by 8 bases, with 10 bases between them. The CDR3 loop spans 13 amino acids. Germline V CDR1 and CDR2: SGHTA, FQGNSA. The CDR3 region has the DNA TGTGCCAGCAGCTTTTCGACCGAAGAAAAACTGTTTTTT. This translates into CASSFSTEEKLFF.